This passage covers 5 T cell receptor beta chains from one sample sequenced in a study of human thymus T cells (dated by TCRdb to between 2020 and 2021). Library preparation employed the immunoSEQ multiplex PCR assay. TCRdb took over this immuneACCESS table, retaining in-frame rearrangements with V and J assigned. Such tables are incomplete; in checked studies, under half of the missing clones stem from an unresolved V gene, and the remainder is unexplained. This sample lists over 35,000 clones; approximately 95% were detected once. Around 0.12% of the sample comes from the top ten. Sequencing was carried out using blood. These receptors came from a boy less than two years old with a congenital heart defect but otherwise immunologically healthy.

V is TRBV28 and J is TRBJ2-1; D possibly corresponds to TRBD1 (6 bases). The germline V gene has CDR1 MDHEN and CDR2 SYDVKM. This CDR3 has 13 amino acids. V lost 5 bases to trimming and J lost 9 bases, with 14 bases between them. CDR3 bases: TGTGCCAGCAGTCACAGGGTAGGAAGTGAGCAGTTCTTC. This translates into CASSHRVGSEQFF.

This chain uses TRBV19 with TRBJ1-4, with no clear D. V shed 0 bases and J shed 7 bases, with 9 bases lying between them. The CDR3 spans 14 residues. CDR1 is LNHDA, CDR2 SQIVND, per germline (reference sequence). CDR3 loop: CASSIDGRAEKLFF. The CDR3 nucleotides are TGTGCCAGTAGTATAGATGGGAGGGCTGAAAAACTGTTTTTT.

V and J are TRBV4-3 and TRBJ1-6; 7 nucleotides align to TRBD1. V dropped 4 bases and J dropped 8; count of bases not matched to a gene: 2. This CDR3 spans 13 amino acids. The germline V gene encodes CDR1 LGHNA and CDR2 YSLEER. CDR3 sequence (DNA): TGCGCCAGCAGCCTCAGGGGGGATTCACCCCTCCACTTT. Translating it yields CASSLRGDSPLHF.

The CDR3 sequence is CASSVDRGNSPLHF. In DNA, the CDR3 is TGTGCCAGCAGCGTAGACAGGGGCAATTCACCCCTCCACTTT. The V gene is TRBV13, the J gene TRBJ1-6; 8 bases map to TRBD1. Looked up from germline, CDR1 is PRHDT and CDR2 is FYEKMQ (reference sequence). V trimming: 5 bases; J trimming: 7 bases; junction bases outside the gene matches: 4. This CDR3 region has 14 residues.

The chain carries TRBV14 and TRBJ2-5; D is perhaps TRBD2 (6 bases). The CDR3 has 15 amino acids. Germline CDR1 SGHDN, CDR2 FVKESK. V dropped 0 bases and J dropped 2 bases, with 10 bases sitting between them. The CDR3 coding sequence is TGTGCCAGCAGCCAAGAACGGGGGAAACAAGAGACCCAGTACTTC. Translating it yields CASSQERGKQETQYF. The whole variable domain, remainder taken from reference TRBV14 and TRBJ2-5, is EAGVTQFPSHSVIEKGQTVTLRCDPISGHDNLYWYRRVMGKEIKFLLHFVKESKQDESGMPNNRFLAERTGGTYSTLKVQPAELEDSGVYFCASSQERGKQETQYFGPGTRLLVL.